Presented here are 17 T cell receptor beta chains from one specimen sequenced in a study of T cell changes during pregnancy in multiple sclerosis. Repertoires were generated with immunoSEQ multiplex PCR, while TCRdb's copy carries only in-frame clones and drops some. This sample carries 20,000 to 25,000 clones, 85% to 95% of them seen once, and the ten largest clones take over 6%. Sequencing used CD8+ T cells from peripheral blood mononuclear cells, obtained in the third trimester of pregnancy. Every receptor here comes from a female donor with multiple sclerosis, enrolled in a pregnancy study.

The CDR3: CASSFRAGNYEQYF. CDR3 DNA: TGTGCCAGCAGTTTCCGGGCGGGTAACTACGAGCAGTACTTC. The rearrangement uses TRBV28 and TRBJ2-7; D may be TRBD2 (5 bases). Germline V gene sequence: CDR1 MDHEN, CDR2 SYDVKM. This CDR3 spans 14 amino acids. The ends were cut back, 3 bases at V and 3 bases at J, with 12 bases in the middle. Together with reference TRBV28 and TRBJ2-7, the CDR3 gives the full variable domain: DVKVTQSSRYLVKRTGEKVFLECVQDMDHENMFWYRQDPGLGLRLIYFSYDVKMKEKGDIPEGYSVSREKKERFSLILESASTNQTSMYLCASSFRAGNYEQYFGPGTRLTVT.

The CDR3 here is CASSLEQGYEQYF. DNA for the CDR3: TGTGCCAGCAGCTTGGAACAGGGATACGAGCAGTACTTC. This rearrangement joins TRBV5-6 to TRBJ2-7, with D tentatively TRBD1 (6 bases). Germline CDR1 SGHDT, CDR2 YYEEEE. The CDR3 has 13 residues. V lost 0 bases, J lost 4 bases, and 8 bases lay in between.

The J gene is TRBJ2-2, the V gene TRBV27; the match to TRBD1 covers 8 bases. Germline V gene data show CDR1 as MNHEY and CDR2 as SMNVEV (reference sequence). The trim removed 2 bases at V and 4 bases at J, leaving 9 bases unmatched. The CDR3 contains 17 residues. The CDR3 DNA follows: TGTGCCAGCAGTTTAACTCCGGGACAGGTGCTCACCGGGGAGCTGTTTTTT. The encoded protein is CASSLTPGQVLTGELFF.

The chain uses TRBV10-1 and TRBJ2-5; the D gene is possibly TRBD1 (6 bases). The last part of the DNA fits TRBJ2-7 better; the J call may be wrong. Germline V gene sequence: CDR1 WNHNN, CDR2 SYGVQD (reference sequence). The CDR3 is 14 residues long. In DNA form, the CDR3 reads TGCGCCAGCAGTGAGACGGCACAGGGACGCGAGCAGTACTTC. Translation: CASSETAQGREQYF.

The CDR3 sequence is CASSQAGTHSAGNTIYF. The CDR3 DNA reads TGCGCCAGCAGCCAGGCAGGTACGCACTCAGCTGGAAACACCATATATTTT. The chain carries TRBV4-1 and TRBJ1-3; D remains unclear. V was pared by 3 bases and J by 2 bases, with 17 bases between. This CDR3 has 17 amino acids. Germline V gene sequence: CDR1 MGHRA, CDR2 YSYEKL.

The chain has TRBV7-2 and TRBJ1-1; 8 bases match TRBD1. J lost 6 bases, V lost 4 bases, and 10 bases had no gene match. Germline V gene sequence: CDR1 SGHTA, CDR2 FQGNSA. The length of the CDR3 is 15 residues. CDR3 sequence reads: CASSSKDRVGPEAFF. The CDR3 nucleotides read TGTGCCAGCAGCTCCAAGGACAGGGTGGGGCCTGAAGCTTTCTTT.

The rearrangement joins TRBV23-1 to TRBJ1-4; 8 nucleotides line up with TRBD1. TRBV23-1 is identified as an open reading frame with a role that is uncertain. The CDR3 has 16 residues. V was clipped by 2 bases and J by 8 bases; unmatched bases: 10. The CDR3 DNA reads as TGCGCCAGCAGTCAAGACCGACAGGGGAAATGGGAAAAACTGTTTTTT. Amino acids: CASSQDRQGKWEKLFF.

This clone appeared a single time. The rearrangement joins TRBV9 to TRBJ2-3, with D possibly TRBD2 on 6 matching bases. Trimming took 4 bases from V and 2 from J, leaving 14 bases between them. The CDR3 runs to 15 residues. Germline CDR1 reads SGDLS; CDR2 reads YYNGEE. The CDR3 nucleotides are TGTGCCAGCAGCCAAGACGGGGGAGACACAGATACGCAGTATTTT. Its translation is CASSQDGGDTDTQYF.

The chain couples TRBV19 to TRBJ2-5; weak D call: TRBD2 (5 bases). The CDR3 runs 13 residues. V lost 5 bases and J 5 bases, leaving 12 bases between the germline ends. Germline V gene data show CDR1 as LNHDA and CDR2 as SQIVND (reference sequence). The CDR3 reads CASSLSSYETQYF. As DNA, the CDR3 is TGTGCCAGTAGTCTCTCTAGCTATGAGACCCAGTACTTC.

V usage is TRBV25-1 and J usage is TRBJ2-7; D is perhaps TRBD1 (6 bases). V lost 1 base to trimming and J lost 0 bases, with 10 bases between them. Germline CDR1 reads MGHDK; CDR2 reads SYGVNS. CDR3 length: 15 residues. CDR3 sequence: CASSESGDNSYEQYF. The CDR3 DNA follows: TGTGCCAGCAGTGAATCTGGGGACAACTCCTACGAGCAGTACTTC.

The chain employs TRBV12-1 and TRBJ1-5; TRBD1 was called by the table and not checked on the DNA. TRBV12-1 is a listed pseudogene. This CDR3 has 16 amino acids. CDR3 coding DNA: TGTGCCAGCAGCCCTGGAACAGGGTATAGCAATCAGCCCCAGCATTTT. Translating it yields CASSPGTGYSNQPQHF.

This chain joins TRBV7-7 and TRBJ1-6; 8 nucleotides line up with TRBD1. The germline V gene encodes CDR1 SSHAT and CDR2 FNYEAQ (reference sequence). Unmatched junction bases numbered 9, after V lost 5 bases and J lost 9 bases. This CDR3 spans 15 amino acids. The CDR3 reads CASSESVGQGSPLHF. CDR3 DNA: TGTGCCAGCAGCGAATCGGTCGGACAGGGTTCACCCCTCCACTTT.

The chain is built from TRBV19 and TRBJ1-5; 8 bases are a match to TRBD1. This CDR3 comprises 15 residues. The V and J ends lost 2 bases and 4 bases, in that order; junction bases with no gene match: 4. CDR1 LNHDA and CDR2 SQIVND come from the germline V gene (reference sequence). The CDR3 DNA reads as TGTGCCAGTAGTATACAGGGGGCGGGTAATCAGCCCCAGCATTTT. Residues: CASSIQGAGNQPQHF.

The V call is TRBV9, the J call TRBJ1-4; weak D call: TRBD1 (5 bases). CDR3 length equals 14 residues. Germline-derived CDR1 and CDR2 are SGDLS and YYNGEE. V was clipped by 2 bases and J by 8 bases, with 13 bases between them. The CDR3 DNA reads TGTGCCAGCAGCGTTGGGGGAGGGGAGGAAAAACTGTTTTTT. It is translated as CASSVGGGEEKLFF.

The chain recombines TRBV7-3 with TRBJ1-1; the D gene is possibly TRBD1 (5 bases). The V and J ends lost 2 bases and 9 bases respectively, with 13 bases between them. Germline V CDR1 and CDR2: SGHTA, FQGTGA. This CDR3 is built from 13 residues. The CDR3 DNA is TGTGCCAGCAGCTTAGGGGGGGAAGGGCAAGCTTTCTTT. It codes for CASSLGGEGQAFF.

The CDR3 protein is CASSLWGTANTEAFF. CDR3 DNA: TGTGCCAGCAGCCTGTGGGGGACAGCGAACACTGAAGCTTTCTTT. The chain links TRBV11-2 to TRBJ1-1, with 7 bases lining up with TRBD1. Germline V gene lookup returns CDR1 SGHAT and CDR2 FQNNGV. The CDR3 consists of 15 residues. The ends lost 5 bases at V and 1 base at J; junction bases unmatched: 7.

The genes are TRBV14 and TRBJ2-1; TRBD2 agrees at 7 bases. This CDR3 contains 17 residues. V gave up 0 bases and J gave up 4 bases; unmatched junction bases: 9. Per germline, CDR1 SGHDN and CDR2 FVKESK. The CDR3 DNA sequence: TGTGCCAGCAGCCAAGATTCGTCGCGGGGGATGTACAATGAGCAGTTCTTC. Its translation: CASSQDSSRGMYNEQFF. The full variable domain, its missing parts supplied by reference TRBV14 and TRBJ2-1, is EAGVTQFPSHSVIEKGQTVTLRCDPISGHDNLYWYRRVMGKEIKFLLHFVKESKQDESGMPNNRFLAERTGGTYSTLKVQPAELEDSGVYFCASSQDSSRGMYNEQFFGPGTRLTVL.